This T cell receptor beta chain was sequenced in a study of T cell responses to AZD1222 COVID-19 vaccine. Study-wide results and limits: Clonal diversity may have been underestimated, and the donors were mostly white British, with more females than males. Rises in breadth and depth of Spike-specific TCRs came after two AZD1222 doses. At study baseline, merely over 5 AZD1222 recipients were seropositive.

The CDR3 contains 16 residues. V lost 5 bases and J lost 2; bases outside the gene matches: 8. CDR1 and CDR2 (germline): WNHNN, SYGVQD (reference sequence). Profiling relied on immunoSEQ multiplex PCR, and the TCRdb table lists in-frame clones only, not all of them. The sample yields around 160,000 clones, about nine tenths seen once. Points on this clone: Its antigen is still unknown.

The chain has TRBV10-1 and TRBJ2-7; TRBD2 aligns across 11 bases. This receptor was taken from an adult in good health. The input for sequencing was peripheral blood, taken on day 0 of MenACWY control vaccination. CDR3: CASSSGIAGGTYEQYF. The CDR3 DNA reads as TGCGCCAGCAGTTCGGGTATAGCGGGAGGGACCTACGAGCAGTACTTC.